This section outlines one TCR beta chain sequence together with its context. The CDR3 consists of 14 residues. Germline CDR1 MNHNY, CDR2 SVGAGI (reference sequence). With V trimmed by 5 bases and J by 9 bases, 10 bases remained unmatched. The data originate from a study of T cell responses to AZD1222 COVID-19 vaccine. The method was immunoSEQ multiplex PCR; TCRdb's version includes in-frame clones alone and lacks a portion of them. The profile shows 150,000 or so clones, over 80% of them singletons. The rearrangement uses TRBV6-6 and TRBJ2-1; 7 bases fit TRBD2. The receptor comes from an adult who received the AZD1222 COVID-19 vaccine. Specimen: peripheral blood, collected 28 days after the second AZD1222 dose. The CDR3 sequence: CASSTGLREAEQFF. CDR3 in DNA: TGTGCCAGCAGTACGGGACTCCGGGAGGCTGAGCAGTTCTTC.